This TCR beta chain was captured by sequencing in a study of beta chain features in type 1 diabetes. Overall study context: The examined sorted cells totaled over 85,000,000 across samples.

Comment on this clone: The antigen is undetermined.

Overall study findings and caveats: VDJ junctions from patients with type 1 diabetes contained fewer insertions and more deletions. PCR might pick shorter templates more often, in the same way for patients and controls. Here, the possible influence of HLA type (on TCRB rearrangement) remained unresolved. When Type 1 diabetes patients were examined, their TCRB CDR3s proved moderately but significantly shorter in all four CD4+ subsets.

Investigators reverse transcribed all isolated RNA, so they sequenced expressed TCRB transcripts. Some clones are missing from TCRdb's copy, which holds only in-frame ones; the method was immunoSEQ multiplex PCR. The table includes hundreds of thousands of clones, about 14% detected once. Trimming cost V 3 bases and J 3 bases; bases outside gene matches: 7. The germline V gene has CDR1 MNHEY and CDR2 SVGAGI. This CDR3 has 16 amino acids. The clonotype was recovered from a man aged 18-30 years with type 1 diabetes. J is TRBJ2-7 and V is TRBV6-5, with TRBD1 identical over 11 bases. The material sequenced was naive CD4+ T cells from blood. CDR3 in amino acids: CASSYLPGQGDYEQYF. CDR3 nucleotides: TGTGCCAGCAGTTATTTGCCGGGACAGGGGGACTACGAGCAGTACTTC.